This T cell receptor beta chain emerged from a study of vaccination and CD4 T cells after COVID-19. Study-level information: It was a median around 100 days after diagnosis, with a range of 35 to 161, that post-COVID samples were drawn. Overall study findings and caveats: Investigators enrolled relatively few convalescent patients and included no early post-infection timepoints.

Treatment in this sample: roughly ten-day PBMC culture with coronavirus spike peptide pools or control peptides (ViraFEST assay). V lost 7 bases and J 6 bases, leaving 20 bases between the germline ends. This CDR3 has 15 amino acids. Per germline, CDR1 MNHNS and CDR2 SASEGT. In the case of this clonotype: Its antigen is as yet unknown.

Scientists ran DNA taken from cultured CD4+ T cells through the Oncomine TCR Beta short-read assay for sequencing. Genomic DNA was drawn out of CD4+ T cells grown in culture. TCRdb redid the calling of the PCR reads with MiXCR, one entry per CDR3 protein. Among 5,500 or so distinct CDR3 sequences listed, 71% were seen once. The sequenced sample was CD4+ T cells from blood, cultured in vitro. The chain has TRBV6-1 and TRBJ2-3; TRBD2 might be the D (7 bases). The clonotype was recovered from a human donor who had recovered from COVID-19. CDR3 residues: CASTRGAGVTDTQYF. As DNA, the CDR3 is TGTGCCAGCACGAGGGGGGCGGGAGTCACCGATACGCAGTATTTT.